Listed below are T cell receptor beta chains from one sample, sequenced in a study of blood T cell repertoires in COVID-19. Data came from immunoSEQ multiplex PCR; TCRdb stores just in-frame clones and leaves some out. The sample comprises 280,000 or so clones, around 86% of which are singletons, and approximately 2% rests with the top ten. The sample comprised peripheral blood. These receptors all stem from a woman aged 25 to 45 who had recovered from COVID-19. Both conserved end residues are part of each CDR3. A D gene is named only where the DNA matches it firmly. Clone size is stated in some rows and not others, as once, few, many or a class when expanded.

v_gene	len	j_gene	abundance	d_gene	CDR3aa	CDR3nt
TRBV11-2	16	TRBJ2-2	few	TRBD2	CASSSIGLAATGELFF	TGTGCCAGCAGCTCCATAGGACTAGCGGCCACCGGGGAGCTGTTTTTT
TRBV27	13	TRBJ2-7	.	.	CASSRTVTYEQYF	TGTGCCAGCAGCCGAACAGTGACCTACGAGCAGTACTTC
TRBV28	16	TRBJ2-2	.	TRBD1	CASSLIGTANTGELFF	TGTGCCAGCAGTTTAATTGGGACAGCGAACACCGGGGAGCTGTTTTTT
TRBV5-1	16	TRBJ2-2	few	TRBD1	CASSLAPGGNTGELFF	TGCGCCAGCAGCTTGGCCCCAGGGGGAAACACCGGGGAGCTGTTTTTT
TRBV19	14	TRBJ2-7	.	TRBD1	CASSAGTGIHEQYF	TGTGCCAGTAGTGCGGGGACAGGGATCCACGAGCAGTACTTC
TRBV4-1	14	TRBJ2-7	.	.	CASSRILSGNEQYF	TGCGCCAGCAGCCGGATCCTTTCAGGGAACGAGCAGTACTTC
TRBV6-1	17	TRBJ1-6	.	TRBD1	CASSDPLTGRYNSPLHF	TGTGCCAGCAGTGACCCGTTGACAGGGCGCTATAATTCACCCCTCCACTTT
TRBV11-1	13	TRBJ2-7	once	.	CASSLDNLGPQYF	TGTGCCAGCAGCTTGGACAATCTCGGGCCGCAGTACTTC
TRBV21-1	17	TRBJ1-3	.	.	CASSSSWWDRDGNTIYF	TGTGCCAGCAGCTCCTCCTGGTGGGACAGGGATGGAAACACCATATATTTT
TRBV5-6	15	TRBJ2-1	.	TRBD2	CASSLRRERLNEQFF	TGTGCCAGCAGCTTGCGGCGGGAGAGGTTAAATGAGCAGTTCTTC
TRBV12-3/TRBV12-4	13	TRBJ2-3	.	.	CASSLQRADTQYF	TGTGCCAGCAGTTTGCAACGGGCAGATACGCAGTATTTT
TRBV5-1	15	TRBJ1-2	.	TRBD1	CASSLGTGGRYGYTF	TGCGCCAGCAGCCTAGGGACAGGGGGTAGGTATGGCTACACCTTC
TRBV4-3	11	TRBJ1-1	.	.	CASSLGTEAFF	TGCGCCAGCAGCCTCGGGACAGAAGCTTTCTTT
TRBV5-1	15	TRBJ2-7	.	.	CASSGGTEAAYEQYF	TGCGCCAGCAGCGGGGGGACCGAGGCTGCCTACGAGCAGTACTTC
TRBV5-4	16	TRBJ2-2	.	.	CASSPQARANTGELFF	TGTGCCAGCAGCCCGCAGGCCAGAGCGAACACCGGGGAGCTGTTTTTT
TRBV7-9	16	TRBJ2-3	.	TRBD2	CASGSGGPPSTDTQYF	TGTGCCAGCGGTAGCGGGGGGCCACCGAGCACAGATACGCAGTATTTT
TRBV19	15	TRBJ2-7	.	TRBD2	CASSMGTSGGDEQYF	TGTGCCAGTAGTATGGGGACTAGCGGGGGAGACGAGCAGTACTTC
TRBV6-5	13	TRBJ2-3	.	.	CASSRDSTDTQYF	TGTGCCAGCAGCAGGGATAGCACAGATACGCAGTATTTT
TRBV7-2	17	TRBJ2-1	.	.	CASSLAGGTLDHNEQFF	TGTGCCAGCAGCTTAGCGGGGGGGACACTGGACCACAATGAGCAGTTCTTC
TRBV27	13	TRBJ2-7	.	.	CASSLFGSYEQYF	TGTGCCAGCAGTTTATTTGGGAGCTACGAGCAGTACTTC
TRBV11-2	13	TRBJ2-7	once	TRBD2	CASSLAGGREQYF	TGTGCCAGCAGCTTAGCGGGAGGGCGGGAGCAGTACTTC
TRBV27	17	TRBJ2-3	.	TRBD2	CASSRGLAGVELNTQYF	TGTGCCAGCAGCAGAGGACTAGCGGGGGTCGAACTGAATACGCAGTATTTT
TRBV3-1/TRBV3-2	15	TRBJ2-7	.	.	CASSQGWQGNYEQYF	TGTGCCAGCAGCCAGGGATGGCAGGGGAACTACGAGCAGTACTTC
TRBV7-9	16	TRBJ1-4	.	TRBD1	CASSLDKTGAGEKLFF	TGTGCCAGCAGCTTGGATAAGACAGGGGCGGGTGAAAAACTGTTTTTT
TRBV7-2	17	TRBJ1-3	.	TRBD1	CASSLAPGQGFGNTIYF	TGTGCCAGCAGCTTAGCGCCGGGACAGGGGTTTGGGAACACCATATATTTT
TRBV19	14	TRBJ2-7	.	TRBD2	CASSGRLASYEQYF	TGTGCCAGTAGTGGCCGACTAGCCTCCTACGAGCAGTACTTC
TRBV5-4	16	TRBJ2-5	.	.	CASSAGGLGRTETQYF	TGTGCCAGCAGCGCCGGAGGGCTAGGTCGGACCGAGACCCAGTACTTC
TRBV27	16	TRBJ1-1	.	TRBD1	CASSWTGGPLGTEAFF	TGTGCCAGCAGTTGGACAGGGGGCCCCCTCGGCACTGAAGCTTTCTTT
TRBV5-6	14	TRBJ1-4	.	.	CASSQIELKEKLFF	TGTGCCAGCAGCCAAATCGAGTTAAAAGAAAAACTGTTTTTT
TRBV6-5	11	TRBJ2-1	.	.	CASSIINEQFF	TGTGCCAGCAGTATTATAAATGAGCAGTTCTTC
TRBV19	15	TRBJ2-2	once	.	CASKRAPGLTGELFF	TGTGCCAGTAAGAGAGCGCCAGGGTTGACCGGGGAGCTGTTTTTT
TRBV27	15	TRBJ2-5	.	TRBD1	CASSQDRGRWETQYF	TGTGCCAGCAGTCAGGACAGGGGGCGCTGGGAGACCCAGTACTTC
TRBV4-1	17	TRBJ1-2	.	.	CASSQDTWRLVSYGYTF	TGCGCCAGCAGCCAAGATACATGGAGGTTAGTGAGCTATGGCTACACCTTC
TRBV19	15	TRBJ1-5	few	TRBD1	CASSIGDRGNQPQHF	TGTGCCAGTAGTATCGGGGACAGGGGCAATCAGCCCCAGCATTTT
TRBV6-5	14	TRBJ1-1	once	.	CASYGQLMNTEAFF	TGTGCCAGCTATGGACAGCTCATGAACACTGAAGCTTTCTTT
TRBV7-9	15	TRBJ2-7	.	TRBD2	CASSLRLAGAYEQYF	TGTGCCAGCAGCTTACGTCTAGCGGGAGCCTACGAGCAGTACTTC
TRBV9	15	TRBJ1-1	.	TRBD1	CASSVPYDRGRTAFF	TGTGCCAGCAGCGTCCCTTACGACAGGGGGCGGACGGCTTTCTTT
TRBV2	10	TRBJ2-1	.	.	CASSLNEQFF	TGTGCCAGCAGTCTGAATGAGCAGTTCTTC
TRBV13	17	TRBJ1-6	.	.	CASSLVGTSSLGSPLHF	TGTGCCAGCAGCTTAGTAGGGACTTCGTCTTTGGGTTCACCCCTCCACTTT
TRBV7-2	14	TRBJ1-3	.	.	CASSLDRSGNTIYF	TGTGCCAGCAGCTTAGACAGGTCTGGAAACACCATATATTTT
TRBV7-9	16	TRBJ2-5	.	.	CASSRGAGVLQETQYF	TGTGCCAGCTCAAGGGGGGCGGGAGTGCTCCAAGAGACCCAGTACTTC
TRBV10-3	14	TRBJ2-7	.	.	CAITPGLDAYEQYF	TGTGCCATCACCCCGGGACTGGACGCCTACGAGCAGTACTTC
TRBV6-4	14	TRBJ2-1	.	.	CASISTGNNNEQFF	TGTGCCAGCATATCAACAGGTAATAACAATGAGCAGTTCTTC
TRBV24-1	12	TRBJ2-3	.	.	CATSESTDTQYF	TGTGCCACCAGTGAATCTACAGATACGCAGTATTTT
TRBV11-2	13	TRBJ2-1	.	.	CASRTSGYNEQFF	TGTGCCAGCAGAACGAGCGGATACAATGAGCAGTTCTTC
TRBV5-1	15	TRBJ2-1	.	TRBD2	CASSFSLAGAGEQFF	TGCGCCAGCAGCTTTTCACTAGCGGGGGCCGGTGAGCAGTTCTTC
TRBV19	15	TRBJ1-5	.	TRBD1	CASSILDRGNQPQHF	TGTGCCAGTAGTATTTTGGACAGGGGCAATCAGCCCCAGCATTTT
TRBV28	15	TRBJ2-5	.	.	CASSLVHGAEETQYF	TGTGCCAGCAGTTTAGTCCATGGTGCGGAAGAGACCCAGTACTTC
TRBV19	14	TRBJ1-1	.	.	CASKEEEDNTEAFF	TGTGCCAGTAAGGAGGAGGAAGACAACACTGAAGCTTTCTTT
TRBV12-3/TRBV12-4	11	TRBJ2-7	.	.	CASSLSHEQYF	TGTGCCAGCAGTTTAAGCCACGAGCAGTACTTC
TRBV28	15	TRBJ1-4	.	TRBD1	CASSPRTGQNEKLFF	TGTGCCAGCAGTCCACGGACAGGGCAGAATGAAAAACTGTTTTTT
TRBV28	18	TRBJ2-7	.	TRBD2	CASSHPARLAGLHYEQYF	TGTGCCAGCAGTCACCCAGCCCGATTAGCGGGCCTACACTACGAGCAGTACTTC
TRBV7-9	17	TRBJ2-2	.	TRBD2	CASSYGLAGTWAGELFF	TGTGCCAGCAGCTACGGACTAGCGGGGACTTGGGCGGGGGAGCTGTTTTTT
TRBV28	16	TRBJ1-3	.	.	CASSGPGSNSGNTIYF	TGTGCCAGCAGTGGACCCGGGAGCAATTCTGGAAACACCATATATTTT
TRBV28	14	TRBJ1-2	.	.	CASSSLTGNYGYTF	TGTGCCAGCAGTTCACTTACAGGGAACTATGGCTACACCTTC
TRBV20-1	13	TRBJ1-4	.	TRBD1	CSASQDRGEKLFF	TGCAGTGCTAGTCAGGACAGGGGTGAAAAACTGTTTTTT
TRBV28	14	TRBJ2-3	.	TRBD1	CASSRDRGSHTQYF	TGTGCCAGCAGTCGGGACAGGGGGAGCCATACGCAGTATTTT
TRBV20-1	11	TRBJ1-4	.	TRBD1	CSAGQGEKLFF	TGCAGTGCGGGACAGGGCGAAAAACTGTTTTTT
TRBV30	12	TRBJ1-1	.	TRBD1	CAWSGEDRAAFF	TGTGCCTGGAGCGGAGAGGACAGGGCAGCTTTCTTT